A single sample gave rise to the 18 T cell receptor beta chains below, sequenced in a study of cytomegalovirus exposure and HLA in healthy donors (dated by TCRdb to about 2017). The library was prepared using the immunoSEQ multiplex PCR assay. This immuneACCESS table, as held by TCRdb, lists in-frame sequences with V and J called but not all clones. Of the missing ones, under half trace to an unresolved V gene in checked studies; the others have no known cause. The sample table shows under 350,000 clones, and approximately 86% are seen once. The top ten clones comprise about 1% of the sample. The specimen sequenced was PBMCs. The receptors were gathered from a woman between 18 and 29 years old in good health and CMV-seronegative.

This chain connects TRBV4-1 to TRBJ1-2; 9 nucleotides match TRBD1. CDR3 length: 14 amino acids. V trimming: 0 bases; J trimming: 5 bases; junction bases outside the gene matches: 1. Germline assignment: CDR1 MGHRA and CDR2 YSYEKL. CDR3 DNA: TGCGCCAGCAGCCAAGATGACAGGGGGTATGGCTACACCTTC. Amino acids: CASSQDDRGYGYTF.

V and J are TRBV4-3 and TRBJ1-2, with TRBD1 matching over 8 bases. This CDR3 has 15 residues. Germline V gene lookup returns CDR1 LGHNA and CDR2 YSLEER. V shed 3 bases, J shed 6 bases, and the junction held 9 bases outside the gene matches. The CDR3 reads CASSQFRTTGDGYTF. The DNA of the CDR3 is TGCGCCAGCAGCCAGTTCCGGACGACAGGGGATGGCTACACCTTC.

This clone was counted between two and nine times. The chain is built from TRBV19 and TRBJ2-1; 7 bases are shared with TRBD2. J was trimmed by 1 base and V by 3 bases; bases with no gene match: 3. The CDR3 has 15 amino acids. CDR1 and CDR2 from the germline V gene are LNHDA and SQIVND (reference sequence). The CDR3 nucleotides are TGTGCCAGTAGTATTCCAGCGGGATCCTACAATGAGCAGTTCTTC. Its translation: CASSIPAGSYNEQFF.

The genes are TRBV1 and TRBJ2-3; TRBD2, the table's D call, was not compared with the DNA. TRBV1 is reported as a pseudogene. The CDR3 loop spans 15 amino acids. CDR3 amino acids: CTSSLGRVPPDTQYF. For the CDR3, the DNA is TGCACCAGCAGTCTCGGGAGGGTCCCCCCAGATACGCAGTATTTT.

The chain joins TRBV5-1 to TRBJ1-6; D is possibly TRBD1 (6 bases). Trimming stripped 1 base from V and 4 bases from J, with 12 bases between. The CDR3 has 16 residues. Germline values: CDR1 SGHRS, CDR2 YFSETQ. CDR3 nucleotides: TGCGCCAGCAGCTTGCGGACAGACGGATATAATTCACCCCTCCACTTT. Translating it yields CASSLRTDGYNSPLHF. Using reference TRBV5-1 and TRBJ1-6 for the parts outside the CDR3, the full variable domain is KAGVTQTPRYLIKTRGQQVTLSCSPISGHRSVSWYQQTPGQGLQFLFEYFSETQRNKGNFPGRFSGRQFSNSRSEMNVSTLELGDSALYLCASSLRTDGYNSPLHFGNGTRLTVT.

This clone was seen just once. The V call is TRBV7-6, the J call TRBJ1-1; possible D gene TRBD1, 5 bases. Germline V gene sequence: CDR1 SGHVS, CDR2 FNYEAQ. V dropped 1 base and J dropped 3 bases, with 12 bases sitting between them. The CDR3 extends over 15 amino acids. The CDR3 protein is CASSLGRGGDTEAFF. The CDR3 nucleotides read TGTGCCAGCAGCTTAGGTAGGGGCGGTGACACTGAAGCTTTCTTT.

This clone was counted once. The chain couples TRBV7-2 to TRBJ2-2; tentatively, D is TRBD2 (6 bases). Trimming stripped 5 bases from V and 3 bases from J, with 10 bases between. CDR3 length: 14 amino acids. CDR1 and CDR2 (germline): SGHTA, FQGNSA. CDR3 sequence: CASSREEYTGELFF. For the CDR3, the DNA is TGTGCCAGCAGCAGGGAGGAGTACACCGGGGAGCTGTTTTTT. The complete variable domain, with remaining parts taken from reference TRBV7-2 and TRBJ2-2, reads GAGVSQSPSNKVTEKGKDVELRCDPISGHTALYWYRQSLGQGLEFLIYFQGNSAPDKSGLPSDRFSAERTGGSVSTLTIQRTQQEDSAVYLCASSREEYTGELFFGEGSRLTVL.

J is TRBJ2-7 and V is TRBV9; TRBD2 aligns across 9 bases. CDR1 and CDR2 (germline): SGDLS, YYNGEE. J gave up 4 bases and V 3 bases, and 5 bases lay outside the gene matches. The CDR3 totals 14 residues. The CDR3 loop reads CASSARLADYEQYF. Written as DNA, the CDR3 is TGTGCCAGCAGCGCCCGACTAGCGGATTACGAGCAGTACTTC.

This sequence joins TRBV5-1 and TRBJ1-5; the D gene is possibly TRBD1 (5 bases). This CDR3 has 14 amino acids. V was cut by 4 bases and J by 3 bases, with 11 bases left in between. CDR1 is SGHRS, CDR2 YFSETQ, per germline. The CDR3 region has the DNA TGCGCCAGCAGCCCGGCAGGGTACAATCAGCCCCAGCATTTT. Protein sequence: CASSPAGYNQPQHF.

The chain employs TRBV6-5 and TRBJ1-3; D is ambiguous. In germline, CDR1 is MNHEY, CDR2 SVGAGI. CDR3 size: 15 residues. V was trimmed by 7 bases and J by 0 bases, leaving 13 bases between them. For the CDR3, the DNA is TGTGCCAGCACGAACGGTTGGAGCTCTGGAAACACCATATATTTT. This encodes CASTNGWSSGNTIYF.

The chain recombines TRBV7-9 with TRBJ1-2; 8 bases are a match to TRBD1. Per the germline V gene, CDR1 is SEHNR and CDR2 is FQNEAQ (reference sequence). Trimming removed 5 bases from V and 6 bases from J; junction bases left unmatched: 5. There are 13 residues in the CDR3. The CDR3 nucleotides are TGTGCCAGCAGCCCTTCAGGGGGCGATGGCTACACCTTC. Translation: CASSPSGGDGYTF. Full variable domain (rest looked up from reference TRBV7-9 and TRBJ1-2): DTGVSQNPRHKITKRGQNVTFRCDPISEHNRLYWYRQTLGQGPEFLTYFQNEAQLEKSRLLSDRFSAERPKGSFSTLEIQRTEQGDSAMYLCASSPSGGDGYTFGSGTRLTVV.

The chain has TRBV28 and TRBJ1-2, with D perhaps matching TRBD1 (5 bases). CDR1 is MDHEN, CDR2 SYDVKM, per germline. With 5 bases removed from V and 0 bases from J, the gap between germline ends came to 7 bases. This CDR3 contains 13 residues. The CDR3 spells CASSDRTNYGYTF. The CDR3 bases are TGTGCCAGCAGTGACAGAACTAACTATGGCTACACCTTC.

CDR3 bases: TGTGCCAGCAGCGTAGGGGGCCCGGTGGATACGCAGTATTTT. Encoded protein: CASSVGGPVDTQYF. The rearrangement joins TRBV9 to TRBJ2-3; a possible D gene is TRBD1 (5 bases). The CDR3 runs 14 residues. V was clipped by 0 bases and J by 6 bases, with 11 bases between them. Germline CDR1 is SGDLS and CDR2 is YYNGEE.

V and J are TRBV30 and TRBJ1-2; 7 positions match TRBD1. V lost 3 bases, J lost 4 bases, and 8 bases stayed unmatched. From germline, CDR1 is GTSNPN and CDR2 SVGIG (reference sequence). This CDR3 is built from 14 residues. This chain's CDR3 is CAWRDGTVAYGYTF. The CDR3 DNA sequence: TGTGCCTGGAGAGACGGGACAGTAGCCTATGGCTACACCTTC.

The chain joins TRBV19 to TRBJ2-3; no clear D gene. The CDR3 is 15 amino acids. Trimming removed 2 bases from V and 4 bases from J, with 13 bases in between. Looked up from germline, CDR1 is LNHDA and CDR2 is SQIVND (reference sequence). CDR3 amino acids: CASSIFPIGPDTQYF. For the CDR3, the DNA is TGTGCCAGTAGTATATTTCCGATCGGTCCAGATACGCAGTATTTT. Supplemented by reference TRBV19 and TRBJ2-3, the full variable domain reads DGGITQSPKYLFRKEGQNVTLSCEQNLNHDAMYWYRQDPGQGLRLIYYSQIVNDFQKGDIAEGYSVSREKKESFPLTVTSAQKNPTAFYLCASSIFPIGPDTQYFGPGTRLTVL.

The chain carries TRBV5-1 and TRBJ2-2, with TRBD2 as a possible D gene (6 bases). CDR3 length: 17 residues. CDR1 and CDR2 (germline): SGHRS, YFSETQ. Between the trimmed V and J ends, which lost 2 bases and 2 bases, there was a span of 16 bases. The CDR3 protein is CASSLKFGDSNTGELFF. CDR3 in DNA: TGCGCCAGCAGCTTAAAGTTCGGGGACTCAAACACCGGGGAGCTGTTTTTT.

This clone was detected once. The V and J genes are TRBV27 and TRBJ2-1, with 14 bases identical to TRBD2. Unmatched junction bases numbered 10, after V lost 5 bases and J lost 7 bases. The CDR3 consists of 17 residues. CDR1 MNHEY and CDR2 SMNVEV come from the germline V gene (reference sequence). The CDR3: CASSTRPGTSGRNEQFF. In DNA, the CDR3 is TGTGCCAGCAGTACCCGACCGGGGACTAGCGGGAGAAATGAGCAGTTCTTC.

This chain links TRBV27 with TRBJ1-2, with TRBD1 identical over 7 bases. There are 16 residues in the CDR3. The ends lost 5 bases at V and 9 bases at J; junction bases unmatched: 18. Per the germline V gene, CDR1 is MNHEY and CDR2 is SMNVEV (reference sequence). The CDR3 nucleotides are TGTGCCAGCAGTAACGCCCGGGACAGCCAACGAAGGAGCTACACCTTC. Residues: CASSNARDSQRRSYTF.